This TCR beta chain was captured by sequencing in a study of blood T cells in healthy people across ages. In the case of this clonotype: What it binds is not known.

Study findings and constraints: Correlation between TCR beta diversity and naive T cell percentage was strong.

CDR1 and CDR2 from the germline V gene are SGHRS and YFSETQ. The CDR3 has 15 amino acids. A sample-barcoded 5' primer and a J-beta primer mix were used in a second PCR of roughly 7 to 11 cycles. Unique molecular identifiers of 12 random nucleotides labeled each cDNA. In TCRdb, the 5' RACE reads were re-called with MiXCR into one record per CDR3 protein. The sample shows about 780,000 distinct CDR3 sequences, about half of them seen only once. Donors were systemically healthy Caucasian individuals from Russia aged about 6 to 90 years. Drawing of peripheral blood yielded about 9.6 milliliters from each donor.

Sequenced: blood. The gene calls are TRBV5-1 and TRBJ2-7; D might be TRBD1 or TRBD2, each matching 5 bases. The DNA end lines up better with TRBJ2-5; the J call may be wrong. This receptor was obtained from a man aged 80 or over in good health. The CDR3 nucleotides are TGCGCCAGCAGTCATTCCCCAGGGAGTAGAGAGACCCAGTACTTC. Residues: CASSHSPGSRETQYF.